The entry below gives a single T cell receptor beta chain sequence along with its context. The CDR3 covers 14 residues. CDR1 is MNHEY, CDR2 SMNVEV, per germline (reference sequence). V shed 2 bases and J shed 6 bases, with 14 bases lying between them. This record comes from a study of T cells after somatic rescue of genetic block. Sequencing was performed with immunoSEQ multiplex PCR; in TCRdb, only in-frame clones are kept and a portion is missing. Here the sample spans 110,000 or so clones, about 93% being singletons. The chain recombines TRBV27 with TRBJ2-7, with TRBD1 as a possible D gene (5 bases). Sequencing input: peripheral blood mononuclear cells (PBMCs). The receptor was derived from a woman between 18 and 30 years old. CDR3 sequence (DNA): TGTGCCAGCAGTTTAGGGGCAGTGGGTAGCGAGCAGTACTTC. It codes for CASSLGAVGSEQYF.